Shown below are 29 T cell receptor beta chains from a single sample sequenced in a study of vaccination effects on CD4 cells after COVID-19. Prior to sequencing, the ViraFEST assay stimulated PBMC with viral peptide pools, which expanded the antigen-specific CD4+ T cells. CD4+ T cell isolation took place after approximately 11 days of culture. By PCR, the person was confirmed to have had SARS-CoV-2 infection between March and December 2020. The method was immunoSEQ multiplex PCR; TCRdb's version includes in-frame clones alone and lacks a portion of them. The sample records some 25,000 clones, around 77% being singletons. Antigens of these TCRs are unknown. The material sequenced was CD4+ T cells from PBMCs cultured with SARS-CoV-2 spike peptides, taken before COVID-19 vaccination. These receptors were obtained from a human donor who had a prior SARS-CoV-2 infection.

This clone has just a few counts. The J gene is TRBJ1-1, the V gene TRBV10-3; TRBD1 is a possible D gene (5 bases). The CDR3 totals 13 residues. The germline CDR1 and CDR2 sequences are ENHRY and SYGVKD. V dropped 4 bases and J dropped 5 bases, with 11 bases sitting between them. The CDR3 DNA follows: TGTGCCATCAGTGGAAGGGGTGGGACTGAAGCTTTCTTT. Translated: CAISGRGGTEAFF.

The chain recombines TRBV9 with TRBJ2-6, with no clear D. Between the trimmed V and J ends, which lost 0 bases and 0 bases, there was a span of 4 bases. There are 15 residues in the CDR3. CDR1 is SGDLS, CDR2 YYNGEE, per germline. CDR3 DNA: TGTGCCAGCAGCGTAGGACCCTCTGGGGCCAACGTCCTGACTTTC. Its protein is CASSVGPSGANVLTF.

V gene TRBV18 combines with J gene TRBJ2-1, with D maybe TRBD1 (6 bases). Trimming stripped 6 bases from V and 0 bases from J, with 18 bases between. The CDR3 totals 17 residues. Germline CDR1 KGHSH, CDR2 LQKENI. CDR3 sequence (DNA): TGTGCCAGCTCCCTTCAACGACAGGCGGGCTCCTACAATGAGCAGTTCTTC. Its protein is CASSLQRQAGSYNEQFF.

The chain recombines TRBV7-6 with TRBJ2-2, with D possibly matching TRBD1 (5 bases). Trimming removed 2 bases from V and 0 bases from J, with 16 bases in between. CDR1 and CDR2 (germline): SGHVS, FNYEAQ. This CDR3 spans 18 amino acids. The CDR3 here is CASSLTLGDYTNTGELFF. CDR3 DNA: TGTGCCAGCAGCTTAACTCTAGGGGATTATACGAACACCGGGGAGCTGTTTTTT. Supplemented by reference TRBV7-6 and TRBJ2-2, the full variable domain reads GAGVSQSPRYKVTKRGQDVALRCDPISGHVSLYWYRQALGQGPEFLTYFNYEAQQDKSGLPNDRFSAERPEGSISTLTIQRTEQRDSAMYRCASSLTLGDYTNTGELFFGEGSRLTVL.

There are a few counts of this clone. The chain links TRBV7-9 to TRBJ1-1; D not resolved. The CDR3 is 13 residues long. Germline lookup yields CDR1 SEHNR and CDR2 FQNEAQ (reference sequence). V lost 1 base and J 9 bases, leaving 12 bases between the germline ends. The CDR3 DNA sequence: TGTGCCAGCAGCTTAGAGTCCGGGCGAAAAGCTTTCTTT. Protein sequence: CASSLESGRKAFF.

V usage is TRBV7-8 and J usage is TRBJ2-1; D possibly corresponds to TRBD2 (6 bases). The germline V and J ends were trimmed by 0 bases and 8 bases, with 20 bases remaining between them. Germline CDR1 is SGHVS and CDR2 is FQNEAQ. This CDR3 is built from 17 residues. The CDR3 sequence: CASSLAMLRGFLDEQFF. The CDR3 DNA follows: TGTGCCAGCAGCTTAGCAATGCTGCGGGGATTTTTGGATGAGCAGTTCTTC.

The chain employs TRBV3-1 (or the pseudogene TRBV3-2) and TRBJ2-1; 11 bases match TRBD2. Germline CDR1 is LGHDT and CDR2 is YNNKEL (reference sequence). J was trimmed by 2 bases and V by 3 bases; bases with no gene match: 3. The CDR3 runs 16 residues. The CDR3: CASSHLAGGTYNEQFF. The CDR3, as DNA: TGTGCCAGCAGCCACCTAGCGGGGGGAACCTACAATGAGCAGTTCTTC.

The rearrangement uses TRBV7-3 and TRBJ1-1; D gene unclear. Germline CDR1 SGHTA, CDR2 FQGTGA. Trimming took off 6 bases at V and 8 bases at J, with 16 bases between the two ends. CDR3 length equals 13 residues. The chain's CDR3 is CASSYAGFGEAFF. The CDR3 DNA is TGTGCCAGCAGTTACGCGGGCTTCGGAGAAGCTTTCTTT.

The chain uses TRBV2 and TRBJ2-2; 10 nucleotides align to TRBD1. The CDR3 contains 16 residues. Per germline, CDR1 SNHLY and CDR2 FYNNEI. With V trimmed by 7 bases and J by 2 bases, 7 bases remained unmatched. Here the CDR3 DNA reads TGTGCCAGCACCCTAAGGACAGGGGGAAACACCGGGGAGCTGTTTTTT. The encoded protein is CASTLRTGGNTGELFF.

The V call is TRBV5-1, the J call TRBJ2-7, with D perhaps assigned TRBD1 or TRBD2 (5 bases each). Germline CDR1 SGHRS, CDR2 YFSETQ. The length of the CDR3 is 14 residues. The V end lost 0 bases, the J end lost 0 bases, and 7 bases lay between the germline ends. In DNA, the CDR3 is TGCGCCAGCAGCTTGGCCGGGGCCTCCTACGAGCAGTACTTC. It yields the protein CASSLAGASYEQYF.

The V gene is TRBV3-1 (or the pseudogene TRBV3-2), the J gene TRBJ1-6; 10 bases align to TRBD1. Germline CDR1 and CDR2: LGHDT and YNNKEL (reference sequence). The V segment lost 4 bases and the J segment 7 bases; nucleotides outside the gene matches: 4. This CDR3 region has 15 residues. The CDR3 loop is CASSPGGQGNSPLHF. The CDR3 nucleotides read TGTGCCAGCAGCCCGGGGGGACAGGGGAATTCACCCCTCCACTTT.

This clone has more than one count but fewer than ten. The chain combines TRBV11-3 with TRBJ2-1, with D tentatively TRBD2 (5 bases). The germline gives CDR1 SGHNT, CDR2 YENEEA. With 4 bases removed from V and 8 bases from J, the gap between germline ends came to 21 bases. CDR3 size: 16 residues. CDR3 coding DNA: TGTGCCAGCAGCTCATGGGTGAGGCGGGTAACGCATGAGCAGTTCTTC. Amino acids: CASSSWVRRVTHEQFF.

This clone has a handful of counts. J is TRBJ1-2 and V is TRBV9; tentative D call: TRBD1 (5 bases). Germline CDR1 and CDR2: SGDLS and YYNGEE. With 7 bases removed from V and 8 bases from J, the gap between germline ends came to 24 bases. CDR3 length equals 15 residues. The CDR3 loop is CASGWGLTVLMGYTF. The CDR3 nucleotides read TGTGCCAGCGGATGGGGCCTGACAGTCCTCATGGGCTACACCTTC.

The chain carries TRBV7-2 and TRBJ2-5, with no clear D. CDR3 length: 14 amino acids. Trimming removed 2 bases at V and 5 bases at J, with 12 bases between. The V gene's germline CDR1 is SGHTA and CDR2 FQGNSA. The CDR3: CASSLYVGLETQYF. The DNA for the CDR3 is TGTGCCAGCAGCTTATACGTCGGATTGGAGACCCAGTACTTC.

The chain joins TRBV12-3 or TRBV12-4 to TRBJ2-5; the D is unclear. V gave up 6 bases and J gave up 4 bases, with 9 bases separating them. This CDR3 spans 12 amino acids. CDR3 in amino acids: CASSSYGETQYF. The CDR3 bases are TGTGCCAGCAGCTCTTATGGAGAGACCCAGTACTTC.

This chain uses TRBV19 with TRBJ2-5, with D unclear. Germline lookup yields CDR1 LNHDA and CDR2 SQIVND (reference sequence). Trimming took off 3 bases at V and 4 bases at J, with 9 bases between the two ends. CDR3 length equals 13 residues. CDR3 sequence: CASSIYYGETQYF. In DNA form, the CDR3 reads TGTGCCAGTAGTATCTACTACGGAGAGACCCAGTACTTC.

The rearrangement uses TRBV3-1 (or the pseudogene TRBV3-2) and TRBJ2-1; TRBD2 agrees at 8 bases. Unmatched junction bases numbered 10, after V lost 4 bases and J lost 5 bases. This CDR3 spans 16 amino acids. Germline V gene lookup returns CDR1 LGHDT and CDR2 YNNKEL (reference sequence). This CDR3 reads CASSPIGLAEDNEQFF. CDR3 in DNA: TGTGCCAGCAGCCCCATTGGACTAGCAGAGGACAATGAGCAGTTCTTC.

V usage is TRBV12-3 or TRBV12-4 and J usage is TRBJ2-7, with D uncertain. With 6 bases removed from V and 8 bases from J, the gap between germline ends came to 14 bases. The CDR3 loop spans 12 amino acids. For the CDR3, the DNA is TGTGCCAGCAGCTTATCTGGGTCTAAGCAGTACTTC. It is translated as CASSLSGSKQYF.

The table lists this clone with many counts. This chain links TRBV12-3 or TRBV12-4 with TRBJ1-6; tentative D call: TRBD1 (5 bases). Trimming stripped 1 base from V and 10 bases from J, with 8 bases between. The CDR3 is 13 residues long. The CDR3 loop reads CASSLEQASPLHF. The CDR3 nucleotides read TGTGCCAGCAGTTTAGAACAGGCATCACCCCTCCACTTT.

This chain connects TRBV3-1 (or the pseudogene TRBV3-2) to TRBJ1-5; 8 bases agree with TRBD1. Germline V CDR1 and CDR2: LGHDT, YNNKEL (reference sequence). The CDR3 is 16 amino acids. Losses at the gene ends were 6 bases for V and 0 bases for J; bases not matched to a gene: 7. The CDR3, as DNA: TGTGCCAGCAGAAAGAACAGGGGGTATAGCAATCAGCCCCAGCATTTT. Amino acids: CASRKNRGYSNQPQHF.

The chain recombines TRBV6-6 with TRBJ1-2; D unresolved. The V end lost 5 bases, the J end lost 2 bases, and 9 bases lay between the germline ends. The CDR3 runs 13 residues. Germline V CDR1 and CDR2: MNHNY, SVGAGI (reference sequence). The CDR3 sequence is CASSMDPNYGYTF. Written as DNA, the CDR3 is TGTGCCAGCAGTATGGATCCGAACTATGGCTACACCTTC.

The CDR3 DNA reads as TGTGCCAGCAGAGCTACAGGGAACTACGAGCAGTACTTC. Translating gives CASRATGNYEQYF. The chain recombines TRBV6-5 with TRBJ2-7; D may be TRBD1 (6 bases). This CDR3 is built from 13 residues. Germline CDR1 reads MNHEY; CDR2 reads SVGAGI. The V and J ends lost 6 bases and 3 bases respectively, with 12 bases between them.

The genes are TRBV5-1 and TRBJ2-1; either TRBD1 or TRBD2 may fit D (5 bases each). Germline V gives CDR1 SGHRS, CDR2 YFSETQ. The CDR3 runs 14 residues. V shed 4 bases and J shed 2 bases, with 10 bases lying between them. The CDR3 sequence is CASSRDLTYNEQFF. CDR3 bases: TGCGCCAGCAGCAGGGACCTGACCTACAATGAGCAGTTCTTC.

This chain uses TRBV6-5 with TRBJ2-1, with D uncertain. CDR1 is MNHEY, CDR2 SVGAGI, per germline. V lost 7 bases, J lost 9 bases, and 19 bases lay in between. This CDR3 region has 14 residues. DNA for the CDR3: TGTGCCAGCAAGATTAAGTTTCTAGTCGGTGAGCAGTTCTTC. Translation gives CASKIKFLVGEQFF.

A few counts support this clone. The rearrangement uses TRBV6-2 or TRBV6-3 and TRBJ1-5; 7 nucleotides agree with TRBD1. The CDR3 totals 16 residues. V was clipped by 6 bases and J by 6 bases; unmatched bases: 14. Germline CDR1 is MNHEY and CDR2 is SVGEGT. This CDR3 reads CASSPLSEGASQPQHF. DNA for the CDR3: TGTGCCAGCAGCCCTTTGTCAGAGGGGGCAAGTCAGCCCCAGCATTTT.

The chain recombines TRBV1 with TRBJ1-1. TRBV1 is a known pseudogene. This CDR3 is built from 12 residues. Written as DNA, the CDR3 is TGCACCAGCAGCACTAAGAACACTGAAGCTTTCTTT. Translated, it gives CTSSTKNTEAFF.

The genes are TRBV2 and TRBJ2-5, with D uncertain. The ends were cut back, 7 bases at V and 5 bases at J, with 17 bases in the middle. The CDR3 loop spans 14 amino acids. Germline V gives CDR1 SNHLY, CDR2 FYNNEI. The CDR3 sequence: CASTRTPMLETQYF. For the CDR3, the DNA is TGTGCCAGCACAAGAACTCCTATGTTGGAGACCCAGTACTTC.

This clone was seen only once. At one of its ends the junction is not consistent with the germline gene, which may arise from a read error. This chain connects TRBV19 to TRBJ1-5, with no clear D. Germline assignment: CDR1 LNHDA and CDR2 SQIVND (reference sequence). This CDR3 is built from 15 residues. The CDR3 reads CASSILDSRNQAQHF. The DNA of the CDR3 is TGTGCCAGTAGTATCTTGGATTCGAGGAATCAGGCCCAGCATTTT.

This clone was picked up one time. V is TRBV7-9 and J is TRBJ2-2; perhaps TRBD1 as D (7 bases). The germline V gene encodes CDR1 SEHNR and CDR2 FQNEAQ (reference sequence). With 5 bases removed from V and 7 bases from J, the gap between germline ends came to 20 bases. The CDR3 has 16 residues. CDR3 loop: CASSRYGQVGGGELFF. The DNA for the CDR3 is TGTGCCAGCAGCCGTTACGGACAGGTCGGGGGCGGGGAGCTGTTTTTT.